This TCR beta chain derives from a study of T cell changes during pregnancy in multiple sclerosis. Profiling relied on immunoSEQ multiplex PCR, and the TCRdb table lists in-frame clones only, not all of them. Seen here are approximately 58,000 clones, about nine tenths observed once, and the top ten hold around 2.8%. The CDR3 has 16 residues. The J segment lost 7 bases and the V segment lost 6 bases, leaving 14 bases of the junction unmatched. Germline values: CDR1 MNHNY, CDR2 SVGAGI (reference sequence). The source is a female donor in good health, enrolled as a control in a pregnancy study. V is TRBV6-6 and J is TRBJ2-1, with TRBD2 matching over 8 bases. Sequencing used peripheral blood, obtained in the second trimester of pregnancy. This CDR3 reads CASSPVKGGRLNEQFF. The CDR3 DNA sequence: TGTGCCAGCAGCCCCGTAAAGGGCGGGAGGTTGAATGAGCAGTTCTTC.